These T cell receptor beta chains were read from a single sample in a study of blood T cells in healthy people across ages. MiXCR was run by TCRdb on the 5' RACE reads, yielding one entry per CDR3 protein. In the table there are roughly 730,000 distinct CDR3 sequences, 45% to 70% of which are singletons. The sequenced sample was blood. Every receptor here comes from a man between 40 and 49 years old in good health. CDR3s include the opening cysteine and the closing phenylalanine or tryptophan. Fields, in order: clone size, V gene, D gene, J gene, CDR3 protein, CDR3 DNA. A D gene is named only where the DNA matches it firmly. Some rows have no size entry. The others give once, few or many, or a class for an expanded clone.

>NA|TRBV6-5|NA|TRBJ2-3
CASSPGLHSTDTQYF
TGTGCCAGCAGTCCCGGACTCCACAGCACAGATACGCAGTATTTT
>few|TRBV29-1|NA|TRBJ2-7
CSVGEGQNEQYF
TGCAGCGTGGGTGAGGGGCAAAACGAGCAGTACTTC
>NA|TRBV13|NA|TRBJ2-3
CASRTAGSATDTQYF
TGTGCCAGCAGGACCGCAGGTAGCGCAACAGATACGCAGTATTTT
>NA|TRBV29-1|TRBD1|TRBJ1-2
CSAGQGGNYGYTF
TGCAGCGCCGGACAGGGGGGAAACTATGGCTACACCTTC
>NA|TRBV6-1|NA|TRBJ2-3
CASSEGPPQIRYF
TGTGCCAGCAGTGAAGGACCACCCCAAATAAGGTATTTT
>NA|TRBV4-2|NA|TRBJ2-3
CASSPPSVGTDTQYF
TGTGCCAGCAGCCCCCCCAGCGTGGGCACAGATACGCAGTATTTT
>NA|TRBV25-1|TRBD1|TRBJ2-6
CASISTGGASGANVLTF
TGTGCCAGCATATCGACAGGGGGCGCGTCTGGGGCCAACGTCCTGACTTTC
>NA|TRBV7-8|TRBD1|TRBJ1-1
CASSGGENRGRMNTEAFF
TGTGCCAGCAGCGGAGGAGAAAACAGGGGGCGAATGAACACTGAAGCTTTCTTT
>few|TRBV7-2|NA|TRBJ1-2
CASSLVAGSNYGYTF
TGTGCCAGCAGCTTAGTGGCAGGAAGTAACTATGGCTACACCTTC
>NA|TRBV10-3|NA|TRBJ1-2
CAISGGTVGGYTF
TGTGCCATCTCGGGGGGAACCGTGGGGGGCTACACCTTC
>NA|TRBV4-1|TRBD2|TRBJ2-2
CASSQPQSTSGPANTGELFF
TGCGCCAGCAGCCAACCCCAATCGACTAGCGGGCCAGCGAACACCGGGGAGCTGTTTTTT
>NA|TRBV28|NA|TRBJ2-7
CAGGRSYEQYF
TGTGCCGGCGGCAGGTCCTACGAGCAGTACTTC
>NA|TRBV7-2|TRBD2|TRBJ2-7
CASSRGGTRSYNEQYF
TGTGCCAGCAGCCGGGGGGGGACCCGCTCCTACAATGAGCAGTACTTC
>NA|TRBV5-1|NA|TRBJ2-3
CASSFSGTPSTDTQYF
TGCGCCAGCAGCTTTTCGGGTACCCCTAGCACAGATACGCAGTATTTT
>NA|TRBV7-8|NA|TRBJ2-1
CASSRNRDGDNEQFF
TGTGCCAGCAGCCGTAACAGGGATGGGGACAATGAGCAGTTCTTC
>few|TRBV6-2/TRBV6-3|TRBD2|TRBJ2-1
CASSYRILAGAHNEQFF
TGTGCCAGCAGTTACCGTATCCTAGCGGGGGCCCACAATGAGCAGTTCTTC
>NA|TRBV7-2|NA|TRBJ1-1
CAGSLQGEAFF
TGTGCCGGCAGCTTGCAGGGTGAAGCTTTCTTT
>NA|TRBV5-1|NA|TRBJ1-1
CASSHGEPGALGAFF
TGCGCCAGCAGTCATGGTGAACCTGGGGCGCTCGGGGCTTTCTTT
>few|TRBV9|NA|TRBJ2-3
CASSAPMGDQYTQYF
TGTGCCAGCAGCGCCCCGATGGGAGACCAGTATACGCAGTATTTT
>NA|TRBV9|NA|TRBJ1-1
CASSVIDKNAEAFF
TGTGCCAGCAGCGTTATAGACAAAAACGCTGAAGCTTTCTTT
>NA|TRBV12-3/TRBV12-4|NA|TRBJ2-4
CASSSSWNEQYF
TGTGCCAGCAGCTCGTCTTGGAATGAGCAGTACTTC
>once|TRBV28|NA|TRBJ2-4
CASNPRGEAKNIQYF
TGTGCCAGCAACCCGCGTGGGGAAGCCAAAAACATTCAGTACTTC
>NA|TRBV7-4|NA|TRBJ2-4
CASSKDQGEENIQYF
TGTGCCAGCAGCAAGGACCAGGGCGAAGAAAACATTCAGTACTTC
>NA|TRBV7-8|NA|TRBJ2-3
CASSLDKRTDTQYF
TGTGCCAGCAGCTTGGACAAACGCACAGATACGCAGTATTTT
>NA|TRBV29-1|TRBD1|TRBJ2-1
CSVEETGANEQFF
TGCAGCGTTGAAGAAACAGGGGCCAATGAGCAGTTCTTC
>NA|TRBV27|TRBD1|TRBJ1-2
CASRDSYRGRSDGYTF
TGTGCCAGCAGAGACTCTTACAGGGGGCGGTCTGATGGCTACACCTTC
>few|TRBV12-3/TRBV12-4|NA|TRBJ2-1
CASSLDQEQFF
TGTGCCAGCAGTTTGGACCAGGAGCAGTTCTTC
>NA|TRBV3-1|NA|TRBJ1-4
CASSLRGNGEKLFF
TGTGCCAGCAGCCTTAGGGGGAATGGGGAAAAACTGTTTTTT
>NA|TRBV25-1|TRBD1|TRBJ2-7
CASSGVDRGLYEQYF
TGTGCCAGCAGTGGGGTGGACAGGGGGCTTTACGAGCAGTACTTC
>NA|TRBV24-1|NA|TRBJ2-3
CATQARDGTDTQYF
TGTGCCACCCAGGCTAGGGACGGCACAGATACGCAGTATTTT
>few|TRBV25-1|NA|TRBJ1-2
CASSELDRNYGYTF
TGTGCCAGCAGTGAATTAGACAGGAACTATGGCTACACCTTC
>NA|TRBV12-3/TRBV12-4|NA|TRBJ1-1
CASSVPPNTEAFF
TGTGCCAGCAGTGTACCTCCGAACACTGAAGCTTTCTTT
>NA|TRBV7-9|NA|TRBJ2-2
CASSRPGANTGELFF
TGTGCCAGCAGCCGACCGGGCGCGAACACCGGGGAGCTGTTTTTT
>NA|TRBV10-3|NA|TRBJ1-1
CAIRDSWNTEAFF
TGTGCCATCAGGGACAGCTGGAACACTGAAGCTTTCTTT
>NA|TRBV7-9|NA|TRBJ2-3
CASILTTRGGDTQYF
TGTGCCAGCATTCTAACCACTCGGGGAGGAGATACGCAGTATTTT
>few|TRBV29-1|TRBD1|TRBJ2-3
CSVDSRDRTDTQYF
TGCAGCGTTGACTCCCGGGACAGGACAGATACGCAGTATTTT
>NA|TRBV28|TRBD1|TRBJ1-1
CASSYQGGRGTEAFF
TGTGCCAGCAGTTACCAAGGGGGCCGAGGAACTGAAGCTTTCTTT
>NA|TRBV20-1|TRBD1|TRBJ1-2
CSAGQGASYGYTF
TGCAGTGCGGGACAGGGGGCGAGCTATGGCTACACCTTC
>NA|TRBV20-1|NA|TRBJ1-2
CSGTQGQVLADGYTF
TGCAGCGGTACGCAGGGTCAAGTGCTAGCGGATGGCTACACCTTC
>NA|TRBV29-1|NA|TRBJ1-2
CSVEARNYGYTF
TGCAGCGTTGAAGCCAGAAACTATGGCTACACCTTC
>once|TRBV6-1|NA|TRBJ2-5
CASSEGASPYQETQYF
TGTGCCAGCAGTGAAGGGGCTAGTCCTTACCAAGAGACCCAGTACTTC
>few|TRBV4-3|TRBD1|TRBJ2-7
CASSQDARGRYEQYF
TGCGCCAGCAGCCAAGATGCCAGGGGGCGTTACGAGCAGTACTTC
>many|TRBV15|NA|TRBJ2-1
CATSREVTQEQFF
TGTGCCACCAGCAGAGAAGTAACCCAAGAGCAGTTCTTC
>few|TRBV29-1|NA|TRBJ2-4
CSVSPGENIQYF
TGCAGCGTTTCGCCGGGGGAAAACATTCAGTACTTC